This T cell receptor beta chain originates from a study of graft-versus-host responses after intestinal transplantation. About this clone itself: Its specificity is unknown.

Libraries were prepared by immunoSEQ multiplex PCR; TCRdb keeps only in-frame clonotypes and omits some of them. Of more than 95,000 clones in the sample, 90% are singletons; the top ten hold roughly 0.2%. Broader study findings: Some patients had graft-donor T cell macrochimerism, and their allografts showed high graft-versus-host to host-versus-graft clonal ratios.

CDR1 and CDR2 from the germline V gene are MGHRA and YSYEKL. CDR3 size: 18 residues. With 4 bases removed from V and 0 bases from J, the gap between germline ends came to 16 bases. The sequenced sample was unstimulated CD4+ T cells sorted from spleen or lymph node cells, obtained before intestinal transplant. The origin of this receptor is a human donor who received an intestinal transplant. The V and J genes are TRBV4-1 and TRBJ2-6, with D tentatively TRBD1 (6 bases). The CDR3 loop reads CASSRLGTLRSGANVLTF. Here the CDR3 DNA reads TGCGCCAGCAGCCGACTCGGGACACTTCGCTCTGGGGCCAACGTCCTGACTTTC.